The 21 T cell receptor beta chains reported below all come from one sample, sequenced in a study of T cell changes during pregnancy in multiple sclerosis. The protocol was immunoSEQ multiplex PCR, while the TCRdb copy is restricted to in-frame clones and leaves out a portion. The sample lists around 74,000 clones, around nine tenths occurring once. Sequencing used peripheral blood, obtained before pregnancy. The receptors come from a female donor with multiple sclerosis, enrolled in a pregnancy study.

This chain joins TRBV5-4 and TRBJ2-1; 10 nucleotides align to TRBD2. CDR3 size: 14 residues. CDR1 is SGHNT and CDR2 is YYREEE in the germline V gene (reference sequence). The junction had 6 bases not matched to a gene; V was cut back by 6 bases and J by 6 bases. The CDR3 region is CASNRTSGSNEQFF. The CDR3, as DNA: TGTGCCAGCAACCGGACTAGCGGAAGCAATGAGCAGTTCTTC.

This chain connects TRBV4-3 to TRBJ1-2; weak D call: TRBD1 (6 bases). The germline gives CDR1 LGHNA, CDR2 YSLEER. This CDR3 is 13 amino acids long. Trimming stripped 4 bases from V and 5 bases from J, with 11 bases between. The DNA of the CDR3 is TGCGCCAGCAGCCTTAGGGGGAATTATGGCTACACCTTC. Its protein product is CASSLRGNYGYTF.

The chain combines TRBV6-1 with TRBJ2-1, with D unclear. Trimming cost V 6 bases and J 5 bases, with 17 bases left between them. This CDR3 spans 15 amino acids. Germline CDR1 is MNHNS and CDR2 is SASEGT. CDR3 region: CASSDPSRTNNEQFF. The DNA of the CDR3 is TGTGCCAGCAGCGACCCTAGTCGAACCAACAATGAGCAGTTCTTC.

The J gene is TRBJ2-7, the V gene TRBV6-6, with 7 bases matching TRBD2. This CDR3 spans 16 amino acids. Germline V lookup: CDR1 MNHNY, CDR2 SVGAGI (reference sequence). With V trimmed by 6 bases and J by 4 bases, 15 bases remained unmatched. As DNA, the CDR3 is TGTGCCAGCAGACCCCCCGGGGGAGCGGGAAAGTACGAGCAGTACTTC. This codes for CASRPPGGAGKYEQYF.

V and J are TRBV19 and TRBJ1-5; tentative D call: TRBD1 (6 bases). V was clipped by 5 bases and J by 2 bases, with 10 bases between them. CDR1 and CDR2 from the germline V gene are LNHDA and SQIVND (reference sequence). The CDR3 runs 14 residues. The chain's CDR3 is CASSQTGRNQPQHF. The CDR3 DNA sequence: TGTGCCAGTAGTCAAACAGGGCGCAATCAGCCCCAGCATTTT. Full variable domain (outside the CDR3, taken from reference TRBV19 and TRBJ1-5): DGGITQSPKYLFRKEGQNVTLSCEQNLNHDAMYWYRQDPGQGLRLIYYSQIVNDFQKGDIAEGYSVSREKKESFPLTVTSAQKNPTAFYLCASSQTGRNQPQHFGDGTRLSIL.

The J gene is TRBJ1-1, the V gene TRBV6-5, with TRBD1 matching over 9 bases. V lost 5 bases and J lost 3; bases outside the gene matches: 4. The CDR3 has 14 amino acids. Germline V gene lookup returns CDR1 MNHEY and CDR2 SVGAGI. DNA of the CDR3: TGTGCCAGCAGTGGGACAGGGTGGGACACTGAAGCTTTCTTT. Its protein is CASSGTGWDTEAFF.

This chain connects TRBV5-5 to TRBJ1-1; weak D call: TRBD1 (5 bases). The germline V gene has CDR1 SGHKS and CDR2 YYEKEE (reference sequence). The CDR3 extends over 15 amino acids. V lost 1 base and J lost 6, with 16 bases in between. The chain's CDR3 is CASSLINVGPPEAFF. CDR3 coding DNA: TGTGCCAGCAGCTTGATAAATGTGGGGCCCCCTGAAGCTTTCTTT.

This clone was detected once. This chain links TRBV19 with TRBJ2-1, with D possibly being TRBD2 (5 bases). This CDR3 region has 16 residues. The V and J ends lost 2 bases and 8 bases respectively, with 19 bases between them. CDR1 and CDR2 from the germline V gene are LNHDA and SQIVND (reference sequence). The CDR3 nucleotides are TGTGCCAGTAGTATACGAGGTACTACCGGAGGAGATGAGCAGTTCTTC. This encodes CASSIRGTTGGDEQFF.

The chain uses TRBV9 and TRBJ2-7; 11 bases match TRBD2. Germline trimming cut 4 bases from V and 0 bases from J; bases unmatched to any gene: 6. Per the germline V gene, CDR1 is SGDLS and CDR2 is YYNGEE. The CDR3 contains 16 residues. CDR3 nucleotides: TGTGCCAGCAGCAGGACTAGCGGGCTGAGCTCCTACGAGCAGTACTTC. Residues: CASSRTSGLSSYEQYF. Using reference TRBV9 and TRBJ2-7 for the parts outside the CDR3, the full variable domain is DSGVTQTPKHLITATGQRVTLRCSPRSGDLSVYWYQQSLDQGLQFLIQYYNGEERAKGNILERFSAQQFPDLHSELNLSSLELGDSALYFCASSRTSGLSSYEQYFGPGTRLTVT.

This clone was detected once. V gene TRBV9 combines with J gene TRBJ2-1, with 7 bases that match TRBD2. J lost 15 bases, V lost 2 bases, and 11 bases had no gene match. CDR3 length: 13 amino acids. The germline V gene encodes CDR1 SGDLS and CDR2 YYNGEE. CDR3 bases: TGTGCCAGCAGCGTTGACACTAGCGACCCCGGGTTCTTC. It translates to CASSVDTSDPGFF.

J is TRBJ1-6 and V is TRBV4-3; 7 positions match TRBD1. Per the germline V gene, CDR1 is LGHNA and CDR2 is YSLEER. The CDR3 sequence is 16 residues long. Germline trimming cut 0 bases from V and 9 bases from J; bases unmatched to any gene: 8. CDR3 loop: CASSQDSRGMGSPLHF. The DNA of the CDR3 is TGCGCCAGCAGCCAAGATTCCAGGGGGATGGGTTCACCCCTCCACTTT.

This rearrangement joins TRBV9 to TRBJ2-5; 10 bases are shared with TRBD1. V shed 0 bases, J shed 5 bases, and the junction held 10 bases outside the gene matches. CDR3 size: 17 residues. Germline assignment: CDR1 SGDLS and CDR2 YYNGEE. The CDR3 nucleotides read TGTGCCAGCAGCGTAGGGGGTGGGGACAGGGGAATCGAGACCCAGTACTTC. It is translated as CASSVGGGDRGIETQYF.

The gene calls are TRBV6-5 and TRBJ1-2; D is unresolved. The germline V gene encodes CDR1 MNHEY and CDR2 SVGAGI. V shed 5 bases and J shed 6 bases, with 13 bases lying between them. The CDR3 runs to 13 residues. This CDR3 reads CASSKGGIDGYTF. DNA for the CDR3: TGTGCCAGCAGTAAAGGAGGGATTGATGGCTACACCTTC.

This chain links TRBV7-9 with TRBJ2-1; the match to TRBD1 covers 8 bases. CDR3 length equals 16 residues. CDR1 SEHNR and CDR2 FQNEAQ come from the germline V gene (reference sequence). The V gene end was trimmed by 5 bases and the J gene end by 5 bases; junction bases not matched to a gene: 11. The CDR3 loop reads CASSRPSGQGNNEQFF. CDR3 nucleotides: TGTGCCAGCAGCAGACCCTCCGGACAGGGAAACAATGAGCAGTTCTTC.

V usage is TRBV5-1 and J usage is TRBJ1-1, with 8 bases that match TRBD1. V trimming: 4 bases; J trimming: 4 bases; junction bases outside the gene matches: 9. Germline V gives CDR1 SGHRS, CDR2 YFSETQ. The CDR3 has 15 amino acids. This CDR3 reads CASSTGQGVTTEAFF. For the CDR3, the DNA is TGCGCCAGCAGCACCGGACAGGGCGTTACCACTGAAGCTTTCTTT.

This clone has a single count. The V and J genes are TRBV6-6 and TRBJ2-5; 14 bases match TRBD2. In germline, CDR1 is MNHNY, CDR2 SVGAGI (reference sequence). The CDR3 contains 15 residues. Unmatched junction bases numbered 3, after V lost 2 bases and J lost 7 bases. The CDR3 bases are TGTGCCAGCAGTTACCCGACTAGCGGGGGGGGGACCCAGTACTTC. Translated: CASSYPTSGGGTQYF.

J is TRBJ2-3 and V is TRBV7-9; 15 nucleotides line up with TRBD2. The CDR3 runs to 18 residues. V shed 5 bases and J 0 bases; nucleotides not matched to a gene: 6. Germline CDR1 reads SEHNR; CDR2 reads FQNEAQ (reference sequence). For the CDR3, the DNA is TGTGCCAGCAGCCCTGGACTAGCGGGGGGGCGAAGCACAGATACGCAGTATTTT. Its protein product is CASSPGLAGGRSTDTQYF.

V and J are TRBV19 and TRBJ2-7; 11 bases map to TRBD1. The V gene end was trimmed by 2 bases and the J gene end by 4 bases; junction bases not matched to a gene: 4. The CDR3 has 15 amino acids. Germline CDR1 and CDR2: LNHDA and SQIVND (reference sequence). The CDR3 sequence: CASSIKDRGPYEQYF. CDR3 coding DNA: TGTGCCAGTAGTATAAAGGACAGGGGGCCTTACGAGCAGTACTTC.

This chain links TRBV19 with TRBJ1-5; no clear D gene. CDR1 LNHDA and CDR2 SQIVND come from the germline V gene (reference sequence). CDR3 length equals 14 residues. With 2 bases removed from V and 5 bases from J, the gap between germline ends came to 10 bases. The CDR3 is CASSILLGYQPQHF. Written as DNA, the CDR3 is TGTGCCAGTAGTATACTCCTTGGCTATCAGCCCCAGCATTTT.

This sequence joins TRBV19 and TRBJ2-7; no clear D. Trimming removed 0 bases at V and 5 bases at J, with 14 bases between. Germline CDR1 is LNHDA and CDR2 is SQIVND (reference sequence). The CDR3 consists of 15 residues. This chain's CDR3 is CASSIDDAPTDEQYF. In DNA, the CDR3 is TGTGCCAGTAGTATAGATGATGCACCTACCGACGAGCAGTACTTC.

The gene calls are TRBV6-4 and TRBJ2-2; D uncertain. Germline V gene data show CDR1 as MRHNA and CDR2 as SNTAGT. The V and J ends lost 5 bases and 6 bases respectively, with 10 bases between them. CDR3 length: 13 residues. The CDR3 DNA follows: TGTGCCAGCAGTATTGCAGCGCCCGGGGAGCTGTTTTTT. Amino acids: CASSIAAPGELFF.